The subject of this entry is one TCR beta chain. Its antigen remains unknown. Trimming removed 4 bases from V and 4 bases from J; junction bases left unmatched: 8. The CDR3 is made up of 16 amino acids. Germline CDR1 SGHTA, CDR2 FQGTGA. Clones were read by immunoSEQ multiplex PCR, and TCRdb kept only the in-frame ones, dropping some. The repertoire holds approximately 330,000 clones, with around four fifths as singletons. These data are taken from a study of cytotoxic CD8 clonotypes in ibrutinib-treated CLL. Broader study findings: There were few public clonotypes, and on treatment they contracted or stayed stable. T-cell clonality at baseline went above that of age-matched healthy donors and rose and fell with circulating CD8+ T-cell counts.

Here the sequenced sample was PBMCs, taken before ibrutinib treatment. The rearrangement uses TRBV7-3 and TRBJ2-1, with 9 bases matching TRBD2. The clonotype originates from a human donor with chronic lymphocytic leukemia. CDR3 in DNA: TGTGCCAGCAGCTCCCTAGCGGGACCGAGGTACAATGAGCAGTTCTTC. Protein: CASSSLAGPRYNEQFF. Supplemented by reference TRBV7-3 and TRBJ2-1, the full variable domain reads GAGVSQTPSNKVTEKGKYVELRCDPISGHTALYWYRQSLGQGPEFLIYFQGTGAADDSGLPNDRFFAVRPEGSVSTLKIQRTERGDSAVYLCASSSLAGPRYNEQFFGPGTRLTVL.